This TCR beta chain was observed in a study of regulatory T cells in long-lasting Graves disease. This clonotype was recorded a few times. With iRepertoire HTBI primers and Arm-PCR of CDR3 regions, TCR beta libraries were built. TCRdb passed the multiplex PCR reads through MiXCR, listing each CDR3 protein once. The sample carries about 660,000 distinct CDR3 sequences, approximately 29% recorded once. Time point described: persistent/refractory GD, antithyroid drugs over 5 years with positive TRAb. The TCR library used RNA extracted from PBMCs. The CDR3 loop spans 17 amino acids. Germline values: CDR1 MNHEY, CDR2 SVGAGI. Trimming at V came to 0 bases and at J to 0 bases, leaving 7 bases not matched to a gene.

This sequence joins TRBV6-5 and TRBJ2-7, with 8 bases aligning to TRBD2. Here the sequenced sample was peripheral blood mononuclear cells (PBMCs), taken when the disease was refractory, from a patient treated with antithyroid drugs. The TCR comes from a female donor with Graves disease. CDR3 residues: CASSYSKRGRPSYEQYF. CDR3 in DNA: TGTGCCAGCAGTTACTCGAAGCGCGGGAGGCCCTCCTACGAGCAGTACTTC.